A single sample is the source of the 30 T cell receptor beta chains below, sequenced in a study of long-term antiretroviral therapy in people with HIV. At the survey level, the v3.0 immunoSEQ assay was run. Clones were sequenced by immunoSEQ multiplex PCR, and TCRdb holds only the in-frame ones, with some missing. The data contain more than 15,000 clones, about three quarters of them singletons. The sequencing here drew on unsorted PBMCs, taken at the start of antiretroviral therapy, before treatment. Source of these receptors: a woman in her forties with HIV.

This clone was detected once. The chain uses TRBV10-3 and TRBJ2-3; D call uncertain. Germline V gene data show CDR1 as ENHRY and CDR2 as SYGVKD. Trimming stripped 3 bases from V and 4 bases from J, with 8 bases between. The CDR3 covers 13 residues. DNA of the CDR3: TGTGCCATCAGTGATAGTGGGCCAGATACGCAGTATTTT. Residues: CAISDSGPDTQYF.

This clone was seen only a few times. The chain combines TRBV5-4 with TRBJ1-2, with 10 positions matching TRBD1. There are 16 residues in the CDR3. The ends lost 2 bases at V and 5 bases at J; junction bases unmatched: 9. The germline CDR1 and CDR2 sequences are SGHNT and YYREEE (reference sequence). The DNA for the CDR3 is TGTGCCAGCAGCTTAGTGGAGGGGACAGGGGCGTATGGCTACACCTTC. This codes for CASSLVEGTGAYGYTF.

The chain carries TRBV7-8 and TRBJ1-2; D is uncertain. This CDR3 has 14 amino acids. Germline V gene sequence: CDR1 SGHVS, CDR2 FQNEAQ. Trimming stripped 5 bases from V and 0 bases from J, with 10 bases between. CDR3 in DNA: TGTGCCAGCAGCCCAACAGCAGCTAACTATGGCTACACCTTC. This gives the protein CASSPTAANYGYTF.

The chain combines TRBV7-2 with TRBJ2-7; D remains ambiguous. Between the trimmed V and J ends, which lost 6 bases and 5 bases, there was a span of 20 bases. This CDR3 has 15 amino acids. Germline V gives CDR1 SGHTA, CDR2 FQGNSA. This CDR3 is CASRGTLGPHHEQYF. The CDR3 DNA follows: TGTGCCAGCAGGGGTACGTTAGGGCCCCACCACGAGCAGTACTTC.

The gene calls are TRBV5-1 and TRBJ2-1; 12 bases match TRBD2. The CDR3 totals 16 residues. With V trimmed by 0 bases and J by 7 bases, 5 bases remained unmatched. Germline CDR1 and CDR2: SGHRS and YFSETQ. The CDR3 bases are TGCGCCAGCAGCTTGGTACTAGCGGGGGGCCTAAATGAGCAGTTCTTC. Protein: CASSLVLAGGLNEQFF.

This chain uses TRBV23-1 with TRBJ1-3; D gene ambiguous. TRBV23-1 is known as an ORF, though its function is uncertain. V was clipped by 8 bases and J by 6 bases, with 8 bases between them. This CDR3 spans 11 amino acids. CDR3 sequence: CASRRSNTIYF. CDR3 coding DNA: TGCGCCAGCCGTAGGTCAAACACCATATATTTT.

This clone was seen more than once but under ten times. The CDR3 DNA follows: TGTGCCAGCAGCCCCTGGACGGTCACCTACGAGCAGTACTTC. It yields the protein CASSPWTVTYEQYF. The J gene is TRBJ2-7, the V gene TRBV7-9; D unclear. Germline V gives CDR1 SEHNR, CDR2 FQNEAQ (reference sequence). CDR3 length: 14 amino acids. V dropped 5 bases and J dropped 2 bases, with 13 bases sitting between them.

V and J are TRBV30 and TRBJ1-1, with a tentative D call TRBD1 (6 bases). V was clipped by 1 base and J by 5 bases, with 11 bases between them. The CDR3 is 13 residues long. Germline values: CDR1 GTSNPN, CDR2 SVGIG (reference sequence). CDR3 DNA sequence: TGTGCCTGGAGTGCAGGGGTAAAGACTGAAGCTTTCTTT. Translation gives CAWSAGVKTEAFF.

The J gene is TRBJ1-6, the V gene TRBV28; maybe TRBD1 (6 bases). In germline, CDR1 is MDHEN, CDR2 SYDVKM. CDR3 length: 17 amino acids. V was cut by 4 bases and J by 6 bases, with 19 bases left in between. The CDR3, as DNA: TGTGCCAGCAGTTACCTATACGGAGGCAGGGGTAATTCACCCCTCCACTTT. Translation gives CASSYLYGGRGNSPLHF. Together with reference TRBV28 and TRBJ1-6, the CDR3 gives the full variable domain: DVKVTQSSRYLVKRTGEKVFLECVQDMDHENMFWYRQDPGLGLRLIYFSYDVKMKEKGDIPEGYSVSREKKERFSLILESASTNQTSMYLCASSYLYGGRGNSPLHFGNGTRLTVT.

This clone was seen just once. CDR3 amino acids: CASSESGTRNTEAFF. CDR3 DNA: TGTGCCAGTAGTGAGTCCGGGACTAGGAACACTGAAGCTTTCTTT. The chain employs TRBV19 and TRBJ1-1; weak D call: TRBD1 (5 bases). The CDR3 runs 15 residues. Trimming removed 5 bases from V and 1 base from J, with 14 bases in between. Germline CDR1 reads LNHDA; CDR2 reads SQIVND (reference sequence). Combining the CDR3 with reference TRBV19 and TRBJ1-1 gives the whole variable domain DGGITQSPKYLFRKEGQNVTLSCEQNLNHDAMYWYRQDPGQGLRLIYYSQIVNDFQKGDIAEGYSVSREKKESFPLTVTSAQKNPTAFYLCASSESGTRNTEAFFGQGTRLTVV.

The chain is built from TRBV28 and TRBJ1-4; 9 bases are a match to TRBD1. Looked up from germline, CDR1 is MDHEN and CDR2 is SYDVKM. J lost 8 bases, V lost 5 bases, and 9 bases had no gene match. CDR3 size: 15 residues. The DNA for the CDR3 is TGTGCCAGCAGTCTCGCCGGGACAGGGAGCGAAAAACTGTTTTTT. Amino acid sequence: CASSLAGTGSEKLFF.

V and J are TRBV19 and TRBJ1-2; 9 nucleotides align to TRBD1. The junction had 10 bases not matched to a gene; V was cut back by 5 bases and J by 0 bases. The CDR3 extends over 17 amino acids. CDR1 LNHDA and CDR2 SQIVND come from the germline V gene (reference sequence). The CDR3 loop is CASSPLPGQGPNYGYTF. CDR3 coding DNA: TGTGCCAGTAGTCCCCTACCGGGACAGGGTCCTAACTATGGCTACACCTTC.

The chain links TRBV9 to TRBJ2-2; 7 nucleotides match TRBD2. Per germline, CDR1 SGDLS and CDR2 YYNGEE. CDR3 length: 17 amino acids. The J segment lost 9 bases and the V segment lost 7 bases, leaving 21 bases of the junction unmatched. The CDR3 protein is CASARGGDRGPSRELFF. As DNA, the CDR3 is TGTGCCAGCGCCCGGGGAGGGGACCGAGGCCCCAGCAGGGAGCTGTTTTTT.

The V gene is TRBV5-4, the J gene TRBJ2-1; 7 bases are a match to TRBD1. CDR1 and CDR2 from the germline V gene are SGHNT and YYREEE (reference sequence). Trimming removed 0 bases from V and 2 bases from J; junction bases left unmatched: 2. The CDR3 length is 15 residues. The CDR3 DNA follows: TGTGCCAGCAGCTTGGCCAGGGGGACCTACAATGAGCAGTTCTTC. It specifies CASSLARGTYNEQFF.

J is TRBJ2-1 and V is TRBV7-9, with D tentatively TRBD1 or TRBD2 (6 bases each). Germline CDR1 and CDR2: SEHNR and FQNEAQ (reference sequence). The CDR3 length is 15 residues. Deletions cut 1 base from V and 9 bases from J, with 16 bases between. As DNA, the CDR3 is TGTGCCAGCAGCTTAGTTACCGGGGGCCCCATTGAGCAGTTCTTC. Its translation: CASSLVTGGPIEQFF.

The chain uses TRBV5-6 and TRBJ2-7; a possible D gene is TRBD2 (5 bases). Trimming removed 4 bases at V and 0 bases at J, with 17 bases between. Looked up from germline, CDR1 is SGHDT and CDR2 is YYEEEE. This CDR3 is built from 16 residues. As DNA, the CDR3 is TGTGCCAGCAGCACGGGTCCGGGGAAGAGCTCCTACGAGCAGTACTTC. Its translation: CASSTGPGKSSYEQYF.

This chain connects TRBV30 to TRBJ2-7; 10 positions match TRBD1. The CDR3 totals 17 residues. J gave up 4 bases and V 0 bases, and 12 bases lay outside the gene matches. Germline assignment: CDR1 GTSNPN and CDR2 SVGIG (reference sequence). The CDR3 region has the DNA TGTGCCTGGAGTGTACTTCGAGGGACAGGGGATTCGTACGAGCAGTACTTC. As protein: CAWSVLRGTGDSYEQYF.

The V call is TRBV6-4, the J call TRBJ1-1; D ambiguous. This CDR3 region has 13 residues. V shed 4 bases and J shed 3 bases, with 9 bases lying between them. Germline CDR1 is MRHNA and CDR2 is SNTAGT. As DNA, the CDR3 is TGTGCCAGCAGTGCGGACGGTCACACTGAAGCTTTCTTT. Protein: CASSADGHTEAFF.

This chain joins TRBV7-8 and TRBJ2-2; TRBD2 matches 10 bases. This CDR3 has 18 residues. Trimming took 5 bases from V and 1 from J; bases not matched to a gene: 10. Germline V gene lookup returns CDR1 SGHVS and CDR2 FQNEAQ. The CDR3 sequence: CASSPLSTSGLNTGELFF. The CDR3 nucleotides read TGTGCCAGCAGCCCATTATCGACTAGCGGGCTGAACACCGGGGAGCTGTTTTTT. Full variable domain (missing parts from reference TRBV7-8 and TRBJ2-2): GAGVSQSPRYKVAKRGQDVALRCDPISGHVSLFWYQQALGQGPEFLTYFQNEAQLDKSGLPSDRFFAERPEGSVSTLKIQRTQQEDSAVYLCASSPLSTSGLNTGELFFGEGSRLTVL.

The genes are TRBV7-9 and TRBJ2-5; D is uncertain. The closer fit of TRBJ2-7 to the DNA end suggests the J call may be wrong. The CDR3 spans 15 residues. CDR1 and CDR2 (germline): SEHNR, FQNEAQ (reference sequence). The CDR3 nucleotides are TGTGCCAGCAGCCTCTATGAGGAGCGCTCCTACGAGCAGTACTTC. Encoded protein: CASSLYEERSYEQYF.

The sample holds one count of this clone. The chain combines TRBV9 with TRBJ1-2, with 8 bases lining up with TRBD1. The junction had 5 bases not matched to a gene; V was cut back by 4 bases and J by 6 bases. CDR1 and CDR2 (germline): SGDLS, YYNGEE. The CDR3 spans 13 residues. This chain's CDR3 is CASSLQGADGYTF. The DNA of the CDR3 is TGTGCCAGCAGCCTCCAGGGGGCGGATGGCTACACCTTC.

This clone was seen once. The rearrangement uses TRBV29-1 and TRBJ2-1; TRBD2 aligns across 7 bases. The germline CDR1 and CDR2 sequences are SQVTM and ANQGSEA. The junction had 8 bases not matched to a gene; V was cut back by 6 bases and J by 0 bases. The CDR3 is 15 amino acids. In DNA, the CDR3 is TGCAGCGTCCCAGGGACTACCAGCTCCTACAATGAGCAGTTCTTC. This gives the protein CSVPGTTSSYNEQFF.

This chain joins TRBV6-6 and TRBJ2-1; 8 nucleotides agree with TRBD2. This CDR3 contains 15 residues. Germline-derived CDR1 and CDR2 are MNHNY and SVGAGI (reference sequence). V was clipped by 7 bases and J by 4 bases; unmatched bases: 9. This CDR3 reads CASTPARGVYNEQFF. For the CDR3, the DNA is TGTGCCAGCACCCCGGCGCGGGGGGTTTACAATGAGCAGTTCTTC.

In nucleotides, the CDR3 is TGTGCCAGCAGTGATATTGGGGAGACCCAGTACTTC. Protein product: CASSDIGETQYF. This chain joins TRBV9 and TRBJ2-5; D ambiguous. This CDR3 region has 12 residues. Trimming removed 5 bases at V and 5 bases at J, with 10 bases between. Germline V gene sequence: CDR1 SGDLS, CDR2 YYNGEE.

The chain is built from TRBV5-6 and TRBJ2-7; weak D call: TRBD1 (6 bases). The CDR3 has 16 residues. In germline, CDR1 is SGHDT, CDR2 YYEEEE. Trimming stripped 0 bases from V and 2 bases from J, with 15 bases between. This CDR3 is CASSLVGQTGAYEQYF. In nucleotides, the CDR3 is TGTGCCAGCAGCTTGGTAGGCCAGACAGGAGCCTACGAGCAGTACTTC. The whole variable domain, remainder taken from reference TRBV5-6 and TRBJ2-7, is DAGVTQSPTHLIKTRGQQVTLRCSPKSGHDTVSWYQQALGQGPQFIFQYYEEEERQRGNFPDRFSGHQFPNYSSELNVNALLLGDSALYLCASSLVGQTGAYEQYFGPGTRLTVT.

This chain connects TRBV4-1 to TRBJ1-5; D is ambiguous. V dropped 1 base and J dropped 1 base, with 14 bases sitting between them. The CDR3 sequence is 17 residues long. Germline-derived CDR1 and CDR2 are MGHRA and YSYEKL. CDR3 amino acids: CASSQVQRIGSNQPQHF. The CDR3 nucleotides are TGCGCCAGCAGCCAAGTGCAGCGTATAGGGAGCAATCAGCCCCAGCATTTT.

In the case of this clone: Other nucleotide sequences from this sample produce the same CDR3. This rearrangement joins TRBV5-4 to TRBJ2-5; D possibly corresponds to TRBD1 (8 bases). V was shortened by 1 base and J by 4 bases, with 14 bases between the two germline ends. The CDR3 totals 15 residues. The germline V gene has CDR1 SGHNT and CDR2 YYREEE (reference sequence). The CDR3: CASSLTTGGGETQYF. In DNA, the CDR3 is TGTGCCAGCAGCTTGACCACAGGGGGGGGAGAGACCCAGTACTTC.

The chain recombines TRBV5-1 with TRBJ1-1; no definite D call. V dropped 2 bases and J dropped 6 bases, with 17 bases sitting between them. The CDR3 is made up of 15 amino acids. Per the germline V gene, CDR1 is SGHRS and CDR2 is YFSETQ. The CDR3 protein is CASSLDAVFSAEAFF. The CDR3 DNA sequence: TGCGCCAGCAGCTTAGACGCCGTATTTTCTGCTGAAGCTTTCTTT.

This chain links TRBV4-1 with TRBJ1-3; D perhaps matches TRBD1 (6 bases). The V gene's germline CDR1 is MGHRA and CDR2 YSYEKL. The CDR3 loop spans 18 amino acids. V gave up 1 base and J gave up 6 bases, with 22 bases separating them. DNA of the CDR3: TGCGCCAGCAGCCAAGTCGACAGTACCCGGGGGGGCTTAAACACCATATATTTT. This translates into CASSQVDSTRGGLNTIYF.

The chain uses TRBV29-1 and TRBJ1-1; D gene ambiguous. Germline-derived CDR1 and CDR2 are SQVTM and ANQGSEA. Trimming removed 6 bases at V and 0 bases at J, with 8 bases between. The CDR3 runs 12 residues. This CDR3 reads CSVAHMNTEAFF. The CDR3 nucleotides are TGCAGCGTCGCCCACATGAACACTGAAGCTTTCTTT.